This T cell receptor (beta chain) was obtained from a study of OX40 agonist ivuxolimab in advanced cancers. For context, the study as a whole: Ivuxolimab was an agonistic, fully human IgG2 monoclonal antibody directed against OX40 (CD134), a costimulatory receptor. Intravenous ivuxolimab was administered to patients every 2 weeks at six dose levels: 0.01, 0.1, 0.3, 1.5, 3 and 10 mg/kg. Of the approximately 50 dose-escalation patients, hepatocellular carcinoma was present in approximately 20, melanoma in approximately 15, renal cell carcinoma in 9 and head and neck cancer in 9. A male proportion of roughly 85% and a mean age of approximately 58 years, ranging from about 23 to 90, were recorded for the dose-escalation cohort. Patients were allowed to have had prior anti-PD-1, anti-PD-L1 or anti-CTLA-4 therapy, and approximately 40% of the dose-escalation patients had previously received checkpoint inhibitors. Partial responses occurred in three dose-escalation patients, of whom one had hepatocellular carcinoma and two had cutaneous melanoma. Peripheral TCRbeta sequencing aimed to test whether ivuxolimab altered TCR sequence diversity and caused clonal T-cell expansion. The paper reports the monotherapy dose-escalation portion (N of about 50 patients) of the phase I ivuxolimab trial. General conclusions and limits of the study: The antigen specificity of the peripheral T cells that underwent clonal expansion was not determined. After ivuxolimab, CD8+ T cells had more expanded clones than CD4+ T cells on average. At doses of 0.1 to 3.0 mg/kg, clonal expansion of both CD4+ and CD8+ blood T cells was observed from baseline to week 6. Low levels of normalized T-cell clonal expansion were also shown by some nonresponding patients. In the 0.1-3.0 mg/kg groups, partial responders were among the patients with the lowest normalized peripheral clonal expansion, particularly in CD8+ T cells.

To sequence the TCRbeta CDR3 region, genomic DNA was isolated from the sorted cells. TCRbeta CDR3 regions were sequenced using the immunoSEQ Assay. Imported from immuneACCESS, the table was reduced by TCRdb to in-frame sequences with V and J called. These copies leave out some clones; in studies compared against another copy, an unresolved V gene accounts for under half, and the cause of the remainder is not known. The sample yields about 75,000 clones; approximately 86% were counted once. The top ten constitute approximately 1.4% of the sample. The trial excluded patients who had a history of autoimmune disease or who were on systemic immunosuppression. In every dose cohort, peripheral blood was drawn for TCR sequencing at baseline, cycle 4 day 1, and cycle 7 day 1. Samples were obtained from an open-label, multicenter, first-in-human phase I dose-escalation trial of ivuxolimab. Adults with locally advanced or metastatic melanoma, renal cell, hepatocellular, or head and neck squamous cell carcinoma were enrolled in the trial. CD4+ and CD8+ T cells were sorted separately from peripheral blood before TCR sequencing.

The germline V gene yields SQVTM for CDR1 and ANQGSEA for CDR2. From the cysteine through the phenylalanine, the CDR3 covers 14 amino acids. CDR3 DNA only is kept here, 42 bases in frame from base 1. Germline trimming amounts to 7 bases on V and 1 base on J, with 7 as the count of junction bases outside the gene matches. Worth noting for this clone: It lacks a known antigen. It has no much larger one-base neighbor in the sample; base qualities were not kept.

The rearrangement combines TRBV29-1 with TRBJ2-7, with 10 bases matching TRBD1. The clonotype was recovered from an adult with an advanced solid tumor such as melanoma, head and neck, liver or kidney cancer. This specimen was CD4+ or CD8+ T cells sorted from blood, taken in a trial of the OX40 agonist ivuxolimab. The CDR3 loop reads CSGTGTGASYEQYF. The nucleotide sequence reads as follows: TGCAGCGGAACCGGGACAGGGGCTTCCTACGAGCAGTACTTC.